A selection of T cell receptor beta chains follows, all from one sample in a study of T cell responses to AZD1222 COVID-19 vaccine. Assay used: immunoSEQ multiplex PCR; TCRdb lists only in-frame clones, some missing. In the table there are 150,000 to 180,000 clones, 87% of which are singletons. Source: peripheral blood, taken 28 days after the second AZD1222 dose. The source is an adult who received the AZD1222 COVID-19 vaccine. Each CDR3 is given without its conserved first and last residue. Clone size, where shown, is once, few, many, or a class for clones that have expanded.

abundance | v_gene | CDR3aa
- | TRBV5-8 | ASSPRVGEAF
once | TRBV2 | ASTSVYEQY
few | TRBV7-8 | ASSLRDRGTYEQY
once | TRBV15 | ATSRRGDGGEAF
- | TRBV3-1/TRBV3-2 | ASSHPGPSTDTQY
- | TRBV5-6 | ASISGTGKSYGYT
- | TRBV15 | ATSVGRDPYNEQF
- | TRBV2 | ASRNGEETQY
- | TRBV3-1/TRBV3-2 | ASSQVTSGRLTGELF
- | TRBV7-9 | ASTKSGSGNTIY
- | TRBV7-2 | ASSLQRDYYEQY
- | TRBV28 | ASSPPGLAARTDTQY
- | TRBV7-2 | ASSFVRQNSGANVLT
- | TRBV5-4 | ASSRGSSGFTDTQY
- | TRBV28 | ASSLLKDEKLF
- | TRBV6-1 | ASSELDSASGNTIY
once | TRBV28 | ASRHDRGSYEQY
- | TRBV5-1 | ASRLGLAEAF
- | TRBV29-1 | SVERLAGPSYEQY